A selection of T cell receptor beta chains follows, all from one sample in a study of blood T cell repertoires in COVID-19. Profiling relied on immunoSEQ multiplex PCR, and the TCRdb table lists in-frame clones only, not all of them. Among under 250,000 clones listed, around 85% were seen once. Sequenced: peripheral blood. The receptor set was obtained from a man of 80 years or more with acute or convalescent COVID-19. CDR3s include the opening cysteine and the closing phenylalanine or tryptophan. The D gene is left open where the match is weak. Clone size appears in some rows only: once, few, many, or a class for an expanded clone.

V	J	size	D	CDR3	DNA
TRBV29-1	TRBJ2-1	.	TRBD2	CSVEEVAGWNEQFF	TGCAGCGTTGAAGAGGTAGCGGGATGGAATGAGCAGTTCTTC
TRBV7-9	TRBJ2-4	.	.	CASSLSQGLVGPKNIQYF	TGTGCCAGCAGCTTAAGCCAGGGTTTAGTCGGGCCCAAAAACATTCAGTACTTC
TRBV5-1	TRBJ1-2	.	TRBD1	CASSGTGNYGYTF	TGCGCCAGCAGTGGGACAGGGAACTATGGCTACACCTTC
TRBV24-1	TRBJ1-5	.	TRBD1	CATSRTGREQPQHF	TGTGCCACCAGCCGGACAGGGAGGGAACAGCCCCAGCATTTT
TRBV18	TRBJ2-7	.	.	CASSPSLGQGTHEQYF	TGTGCCAGCTCACCATCGCTGGGGCAGGGGACGCACGAGCAGTACTTC
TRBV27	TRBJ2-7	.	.	CASSLTRGSYEQYF	TGTGCCAGCAGTTTAACGCGGGGATCCTACGAGCAGTACTTC
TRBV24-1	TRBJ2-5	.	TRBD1	CATSDVLDRGRVGETQYF	TGTGCCACCAGTGACGTACTCGACAGGGGTCGCGTAGGAGAGACCCAGTACTTC
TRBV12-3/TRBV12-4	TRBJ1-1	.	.	CASSSSGGREAFF	TGTGCCAGCAGTTCCTCGGGGGGACGGGAAGCTTTCTTT
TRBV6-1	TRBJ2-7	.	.	CASSEKLIGGIYEQYF	TGTGCCAGCAGTGAAAAACTTATAGGGGGAATCTACGAGCAGTACTTC
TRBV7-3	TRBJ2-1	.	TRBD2	CASTRAAGGGEQFF	TGTGCCAGCACTAGAGCAGCGGGAGGAGGGGAGCAGTTCTTC
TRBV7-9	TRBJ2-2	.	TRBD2	CASSPGLADTGELFF	TGTGCCAGCAGCCCGGGACTAGCGGACACCGGGGAGCTGTTTTTT
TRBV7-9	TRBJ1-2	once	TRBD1	CASSHPHTLTGESGYTF	TGTGCCAGCAGCCATCCTCATACCTTGACAGGGGAAAGTGGCTACACCTTC
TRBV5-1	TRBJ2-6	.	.	CASSRRADSGANVLTF	TGCGCCAGCAGCCGGAGGGCCGACTCTGGGGCCAACGTCCTGACTTTC
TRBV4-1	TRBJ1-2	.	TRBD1	CASSQDTSGTGTGGYTF	TGCGCCAGCAGCCAAGATACCTCCGGGACAGGGACCGGTGGCTACACCTTC
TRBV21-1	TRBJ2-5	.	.	CASSKARDRTQETQYF	TGTGCCAGCAGCAAAGCCCGAGACAGGACCCAAGAGACCCAGTACTTC
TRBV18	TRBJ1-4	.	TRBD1	CASSPRRQGPNEKLFF	TGTGCCAGCTCACCCCGCAGACAGGGTCCTAATGAAAAACTGTTTTTT
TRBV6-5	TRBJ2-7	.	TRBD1	CASGRGDRVYEQYF	TGTGCCAGTGGGAGGGGGGACAGGGTGTACGAGCAGTACTTC
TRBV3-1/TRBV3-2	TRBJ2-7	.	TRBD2	CASSQGLAGSYEQYF	TGTGCCAGCAGCCAAGGCTTAGCGGGCAGCTACGAGCAGTACTTC
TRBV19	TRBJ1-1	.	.	CASTPDLNTEAFF	TGTGCCAGTACCCCCGACTTGAACACTGAAGCTTTCTTT
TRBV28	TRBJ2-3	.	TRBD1	CASSPADRELGTQYF	TGTGCCAGCAGTCCAGCGGACAGGGAGCTTGGTACGCAGTATTTT
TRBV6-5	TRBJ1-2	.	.	CASRQPNYGYTF	TGTGCCAGCAGACAACCTAACTATGGCTACACCTTC
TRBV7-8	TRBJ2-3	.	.	CASSLRVTGFVTQYF	TGTGCCAGCAGCTTAAGGGTAACAGGGTTCGTTACGCAGTATTTT